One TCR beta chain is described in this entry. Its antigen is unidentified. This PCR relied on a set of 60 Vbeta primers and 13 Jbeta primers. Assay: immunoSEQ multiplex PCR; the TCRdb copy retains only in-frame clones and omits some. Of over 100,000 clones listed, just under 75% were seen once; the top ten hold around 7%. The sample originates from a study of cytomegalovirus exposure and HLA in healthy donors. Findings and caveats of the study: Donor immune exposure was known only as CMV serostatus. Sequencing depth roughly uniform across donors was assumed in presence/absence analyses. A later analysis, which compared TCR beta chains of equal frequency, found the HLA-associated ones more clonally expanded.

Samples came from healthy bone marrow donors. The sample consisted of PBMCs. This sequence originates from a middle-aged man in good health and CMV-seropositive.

Written as DNA, the CDR3 is TGCGCCAGCAGCTGGCGGACAGGGGGGACCTACAATGAGCAGTTCTTC. This sequence encodes CASSWRTGGTYNEQFF. This rearrangement joins TRBV5-1 to TRBJ2-1, with 10 nucleotides matching TRBD1. Germline assignment: CDR1 SGHRS and CDR2 YFSETQ. J gave up 2 bases and V 3 bases, and 5 bases lay outside the gene matches. The CDR3 totals 16 residues.